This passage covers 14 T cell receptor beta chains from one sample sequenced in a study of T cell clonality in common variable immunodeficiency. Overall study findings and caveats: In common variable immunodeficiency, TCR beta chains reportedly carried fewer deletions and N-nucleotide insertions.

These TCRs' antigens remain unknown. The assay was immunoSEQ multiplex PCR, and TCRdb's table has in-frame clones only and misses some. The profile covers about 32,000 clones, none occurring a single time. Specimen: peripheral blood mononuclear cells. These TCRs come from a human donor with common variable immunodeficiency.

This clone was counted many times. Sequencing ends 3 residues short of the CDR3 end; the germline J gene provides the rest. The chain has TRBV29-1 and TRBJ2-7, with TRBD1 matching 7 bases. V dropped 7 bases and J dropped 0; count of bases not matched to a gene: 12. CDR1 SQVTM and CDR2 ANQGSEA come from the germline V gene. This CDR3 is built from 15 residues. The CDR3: CSAVIRDRPSYEQYF. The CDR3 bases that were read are TGCAGCGCCGTTATTAGGGACAGACCCTCCTACGAG.

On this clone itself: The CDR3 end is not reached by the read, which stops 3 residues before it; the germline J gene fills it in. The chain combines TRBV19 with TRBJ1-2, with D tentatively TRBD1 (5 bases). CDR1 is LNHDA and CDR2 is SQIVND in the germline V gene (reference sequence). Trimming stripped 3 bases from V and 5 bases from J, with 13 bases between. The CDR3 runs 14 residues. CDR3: CASSMTRVGYGYTF. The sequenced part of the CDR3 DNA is TGTGCCAGTAGTATGACCAGGGTCGGATATGGC.

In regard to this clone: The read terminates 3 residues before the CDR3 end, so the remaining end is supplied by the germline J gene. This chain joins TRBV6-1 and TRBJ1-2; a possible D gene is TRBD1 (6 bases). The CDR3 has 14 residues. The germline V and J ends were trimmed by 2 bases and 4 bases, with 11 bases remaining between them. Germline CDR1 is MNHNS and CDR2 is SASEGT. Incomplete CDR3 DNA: TGTGCCAGCAGTGAAACAGGGATGAGCTATGGC. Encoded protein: CASSETGMSYG. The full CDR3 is CASSETGMSYGYTF.

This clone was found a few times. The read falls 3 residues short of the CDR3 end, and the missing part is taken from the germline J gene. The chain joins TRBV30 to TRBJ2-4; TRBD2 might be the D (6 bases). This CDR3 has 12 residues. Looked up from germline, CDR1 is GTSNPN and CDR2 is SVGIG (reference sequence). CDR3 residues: CAWSGGVKTQYF. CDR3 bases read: TGTGCCTGGAGCGGGGGTGTGAAGACT.

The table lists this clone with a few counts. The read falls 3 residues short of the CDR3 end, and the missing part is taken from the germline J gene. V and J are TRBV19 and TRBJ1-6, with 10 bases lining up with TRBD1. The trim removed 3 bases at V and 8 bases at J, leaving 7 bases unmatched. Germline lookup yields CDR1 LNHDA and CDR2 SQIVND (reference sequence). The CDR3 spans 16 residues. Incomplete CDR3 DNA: TGTGCCAGTAGTATGGGGACAGGGGTTCTTTATTCACCC. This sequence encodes CASSMGTGVLYSP. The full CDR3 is CASSMGTGVLYSPLHF.

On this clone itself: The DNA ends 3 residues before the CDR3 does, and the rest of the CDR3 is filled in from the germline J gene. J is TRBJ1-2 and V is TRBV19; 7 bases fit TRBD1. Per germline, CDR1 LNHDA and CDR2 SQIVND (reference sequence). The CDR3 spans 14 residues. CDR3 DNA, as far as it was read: TGTGCCACTCAACCGGGACAGCTCTACAATGAG. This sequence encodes CATQPGQLYNE. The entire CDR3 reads CATQPGQLYNEYTF.

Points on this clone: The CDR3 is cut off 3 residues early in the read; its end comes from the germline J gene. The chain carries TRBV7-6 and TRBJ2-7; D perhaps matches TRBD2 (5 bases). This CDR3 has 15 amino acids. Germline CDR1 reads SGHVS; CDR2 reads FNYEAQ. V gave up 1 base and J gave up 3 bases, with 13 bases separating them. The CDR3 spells CASSLVHSGYYEQYF. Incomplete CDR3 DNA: TGTGCCAGCAGCTTAGTGCACAGCGGATACTACGAG.

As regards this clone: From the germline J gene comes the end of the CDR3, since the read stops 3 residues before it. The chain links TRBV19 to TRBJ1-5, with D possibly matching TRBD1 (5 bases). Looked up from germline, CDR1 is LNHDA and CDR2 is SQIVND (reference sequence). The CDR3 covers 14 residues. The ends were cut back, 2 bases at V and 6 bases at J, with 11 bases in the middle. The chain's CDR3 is CASSISGFPQPQHF. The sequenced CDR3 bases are TGTGCCAGTAGTATATCAGGGTTTCCTCAGCCC.

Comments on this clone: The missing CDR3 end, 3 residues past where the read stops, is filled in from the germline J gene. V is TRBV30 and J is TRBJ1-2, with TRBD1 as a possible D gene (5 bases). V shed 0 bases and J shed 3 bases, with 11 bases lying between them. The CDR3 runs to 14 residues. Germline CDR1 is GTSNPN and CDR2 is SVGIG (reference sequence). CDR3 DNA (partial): TGTGCCTGGAGTGTATGGGGCAGGGACTATGGC. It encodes CAWSVWGRDYG. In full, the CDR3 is CAWSVWGRDYGYTF.

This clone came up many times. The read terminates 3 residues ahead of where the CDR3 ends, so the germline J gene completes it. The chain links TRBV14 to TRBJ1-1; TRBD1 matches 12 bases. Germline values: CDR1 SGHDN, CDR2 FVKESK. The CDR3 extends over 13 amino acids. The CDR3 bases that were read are TGTGCCAGCAGCTCCCCGGGACAGGGGGCC. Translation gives CASSSPGQGA. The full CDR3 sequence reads CASSSPGQGAAFF. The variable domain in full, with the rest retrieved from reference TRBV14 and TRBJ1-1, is EAGVTQFPSHSVIEKGQTVTLRCDPISGHDNLYWYRRVMGKEIKFLLHFVKESKQDESGMPNNRFLAERTGGTYSTLKVQPAELEDSGVYFCASSSPGQGAAFFGQGTRLTVV.

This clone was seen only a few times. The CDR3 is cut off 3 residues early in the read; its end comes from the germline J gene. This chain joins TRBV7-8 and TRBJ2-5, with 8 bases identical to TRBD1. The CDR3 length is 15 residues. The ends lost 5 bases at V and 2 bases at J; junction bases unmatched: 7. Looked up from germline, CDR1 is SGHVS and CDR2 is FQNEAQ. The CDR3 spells CASSTRTGRQETQYF. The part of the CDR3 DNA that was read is TGTGCCAGCAGCACCCGGACAGGGCGGCAAGAGACC.

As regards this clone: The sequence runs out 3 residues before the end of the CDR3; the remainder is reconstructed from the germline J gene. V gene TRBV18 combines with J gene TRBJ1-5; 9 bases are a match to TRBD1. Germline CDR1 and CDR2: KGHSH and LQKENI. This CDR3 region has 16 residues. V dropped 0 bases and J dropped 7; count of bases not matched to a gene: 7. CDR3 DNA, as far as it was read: TGTGCCAGCTCACCACCTAGCGGACAGGGGACCCAGCCC. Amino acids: CASSPPSGQGTQP. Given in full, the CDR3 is CASSPPSGQGTQPQHF.

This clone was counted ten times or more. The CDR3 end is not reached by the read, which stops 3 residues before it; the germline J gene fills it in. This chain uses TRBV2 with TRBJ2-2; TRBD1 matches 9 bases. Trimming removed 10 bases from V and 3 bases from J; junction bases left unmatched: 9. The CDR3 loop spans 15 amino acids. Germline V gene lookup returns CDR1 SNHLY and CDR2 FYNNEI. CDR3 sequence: CATLPGTGYTGELFF. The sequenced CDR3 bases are TGTGCCACCCTGCCAGGGACAGGGTACACCGGGGAG.

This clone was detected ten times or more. The sequenced CDR3 bases are TGTGCCAGTTCCAACCGGGACAGCAGCCACGAG. Protein: CASSNRDSSHE. Given in full, the CDR3 is CASSNRDSSHEQYF. The rearrangement links TRBV18 to TRBJ2-7; 7 positions agree with TRBD1. The read comes to an end 3 residues before the CDR3 does, leaving the germline J gene to fill in the end. The V and J ends lost 9 bases and 5 bases, in that order; junction bases with no gene match: 13. CDR3 size: 14 residues. Germline V gene sequence: CDR1 KGHSH, CDR2 LQKENI.